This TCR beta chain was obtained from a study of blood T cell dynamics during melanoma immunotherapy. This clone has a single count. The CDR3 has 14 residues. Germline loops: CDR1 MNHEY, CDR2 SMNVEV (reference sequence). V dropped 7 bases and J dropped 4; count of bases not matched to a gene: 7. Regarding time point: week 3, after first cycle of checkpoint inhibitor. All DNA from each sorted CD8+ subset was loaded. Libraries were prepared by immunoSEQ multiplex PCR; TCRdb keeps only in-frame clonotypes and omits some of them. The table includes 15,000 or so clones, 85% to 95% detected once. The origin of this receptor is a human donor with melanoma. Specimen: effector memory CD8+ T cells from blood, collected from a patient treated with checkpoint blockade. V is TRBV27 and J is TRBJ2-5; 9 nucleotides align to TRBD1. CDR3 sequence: CASNPTGGGETQYF. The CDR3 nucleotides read TGTGCCAGCAATCCCACAGGGGGCGGAGAGACCCAGTACTTC.